A single sample is the source of the 4 T cell receptor beta chains below, sequenced in a study of blood T cell repertoires in COVID-19. Clones were sequenced by immunoSEQ multiplex PCR, and TCRdb holds only the in-frame ones, with some missing. The sample holds roughly 32,000 clones, roughly nine tenths seen once. Sequenced material: peripheral blood. The receptors derive from a man aged 50 to 60 with active or convalescent COVID-19.

This clone was detected only a few times. The V and J genes are TRBV4-1 and TRBJ1-1, with 9 bases lining up with TRBD1. The CDR3 length is 20 residues. The germline CDR1 and CDR2 sequences are MGHRA and YSYEKL. The V segment lost 4 bases and the J segment 1 base; nucleotides outside the gene matches: 19. The CDR3 nucleotides are TGCGCCAGCAGCCCTCACCCGGGACAGGGATGGACGAGGACGAACACTGAAGCTTTCTTT. Encoded protein: CASSPHPGQGWTRTNTEAFF.

This chain uses TRBV4-3 with TRBJ2-5, with 9 bases lining up with TRBD2. CDR1 and CDR2 from the germline V gene are LGHNA and YSLEER. The CDR3 has 17 amino acids. With 1 base clipped from V and 4 bases from J, the junction kept 10 bases outside the gene matches. CDR3 nucleotide sequence: TGCGCCAGCAGCCAAGGGGTTCGGGCAGCGGGGGGAGAGACCCAGTACTTC. Translation gives CASSQGVRAAGGETQYF.

The chain has TRBV29-1 and TRBJ1-2, with D possibly being TRBD1 (5 bases). Trimming removed 7 bases at V and 7 bases at J, with 16 bases between. From germline, CDR1 is SQVTM and CDR2 ANQGSEA. The CDR3 is 12 residues long. This CDR3 is CSAQGTWAGYTF. The DNA of the CDR3 is TGCAGCGCCCAGGGAACATGGGCTGGCTACACCTTC. The full variable domain, completed using reference TRBV29-1 and TRBJ1-2, is SAVISQKPSRDICQRGTSLTIQCQVDSQVTMMFWYRQQPGQSLTLIATANQGSEATYESGFVIDKFPISRPNLTFSTLTVSNMSPEDSSIYLCSAQGTWAGYTFGSGTRLTVV.

The chain combines TRBV29-1 with TRBJ1-2; D is possibly TRBD1 (6 bases). Germline V lookup: CDR1 SQVTM, CDR2 ANQGSEA. This CDR3 region has 13 residues. With 7 bases removed from V and 4 bases from J, the gap between germline ends came to 16 bases. CDR3 residues: CSAPSGGPYGYTF. The DNA for the CDR3 is TGCAGCGCTCCTTCGGGGGGCCCCTATGGCTACACCTTC.